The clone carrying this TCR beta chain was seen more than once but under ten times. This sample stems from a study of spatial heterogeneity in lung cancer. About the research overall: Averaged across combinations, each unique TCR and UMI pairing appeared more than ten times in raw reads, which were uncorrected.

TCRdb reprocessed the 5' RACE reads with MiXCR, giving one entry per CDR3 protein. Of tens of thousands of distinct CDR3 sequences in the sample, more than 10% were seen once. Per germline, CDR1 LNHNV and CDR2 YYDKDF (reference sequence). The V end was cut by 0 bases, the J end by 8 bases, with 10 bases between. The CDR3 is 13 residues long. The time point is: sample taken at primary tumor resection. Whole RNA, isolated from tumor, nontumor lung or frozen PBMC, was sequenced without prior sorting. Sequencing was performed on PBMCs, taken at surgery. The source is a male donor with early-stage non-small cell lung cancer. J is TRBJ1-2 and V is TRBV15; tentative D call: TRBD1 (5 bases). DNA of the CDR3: TGTGCCACCAGCAGAGAGGAGGGGTACGGCTACACCTTC. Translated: CATSREEGYGYTF.